One sample yielded the 17 T cell receptor beta chains listed below, sequenced in a study of shared clonotypes between healthy human individuals. TCRdb's copy holds only in-frame clones and misses some; the assay was immunoSEQ multiplex PCR. The table has millions of clones, about 95% seen once. Sequenced input: naive CD4+ T cells sorted from blood. Subset defined: CD45RA+ positively selected. These receptors came from a man younger than 35 in good health.

A single count supports this clone. V and J are TRBV7-9 and TRBJ1-2; D is possibly TRBD1 (5 bases). CDR3 length equals 17 residues. The V end lost 4 bases, the J end lost 0 bases, and 18 bases lay between the germline ends. CDR1 is SEHNR, CDR2 FQNEAQ, per germline (reference sequence). The CDR3 DNA is TGTGCCAGCAGCTCAGCCGCCGGGACCCCGGCTAACTATGGCTACACCTTC. Translated, it gives CASSSAAGTPANYGYTF.

This clone appeared a single time. The chain carries TRBV19 and TRBJ2-2; D not certain. Per germline, CDR1 LNHDA and CDR2 SQIVND (reference sequence). The V and J ends lost 4 bases and 4 bases respectively, with 16 bases between them. This CDR3 region has 16 residues. The CDR3 nucleotides read TGTGCCAGTAGTACACGGCCACCCCCGGGCACCGGGGAGCTGTTTTTT. This codes for CASSTRPPPGTGELFF.

The chain joins TRBV11-2 to TRBJ2-5, with 8 nucleotides matching TRBD2. Trimming took 2 bases from V and 6 from J; bases not matched to a gene: 17. Germline values: CDR1 SGHAT, CDR2 FQNNGV. The CDR3 has 18 residues. The CDR3 loop is CASSLRGSGRVGEKTQYF. The DNA for the CDR3 is TGTGCCAGCAGCTTACGCGGCAGCGGGAGAGTAGGTGAGAAGACCCAGTACTTC.

The chain uses TRBV10-3 and TRBJ1-1; no clear D. Germline V gene data show CDR1 as ENHRY and CDR2 as SYGVKD. Trimming removed 8 bases at V and 6 bases at J, with 19 bases between. This CDR3 has 14 residues. The CDR3: CAIGSSPRSSEAFF. The CDR3 nucleotides read TGTGCCATCGGGAGTTCCCCAAGGTCATCTGAAGCTTTCTTT.

The chain recombines TRBV4-2 with TRBJ2-1; the D is unclear. Trimming removed 0 bases from V and 6 bases from J, with 12 bases in between. This CDR3 has 15 amino acids. Germline-derived CDR1 and CDR2 are LGHNA and YNFKEQ. CDR3 protein: CASSQEELTANEQFF. CDR3 bases: TGTGCCAGCAGCCAAGAGGAACTAACGGCCAATGAGCAGTTCTTC.

V and J are TRBV25-1 and TRBJ2-7; D uncertain. CDR1 and CDR2 from the germline V gene are MGHDK and SYGVNS. Trimming cost V 2 bases and J 3 bases, with 11 bases left between them. The CDR3 consists of 14 residues. CDR3: CASSESPVFYEQYF. The CDR3, as DNA: TGTGCCAGCAGTGAAAGTCCAGTGTTCTACGAGCAGTACTTC.

J is TRBJ2-7 and V is TRBV7-2; D tentatively fits TRBD1 or TRBD2 (5 bases each). The V gene's germline CDR1 is SGHTA and CDR2 FQGNSA. V was cut by 1 base and J by 7 bases, with 17 bases left in between. This CDR3 region has 15 residues. In DNA form, the CDR3 reads TGTGCCAGCAGCTTAGTTTTCAGGGATTCGGGGGAGCAGTACTTC. This sequence encodes CASSLVFRDSGEQYF.

The J gene is TRBJ1-2, the V gene TRBV11-2; 8 bases match TRBD1. CDR1 and CDR2 (germline): SGHAT, FQNNGV. This CDR3 is 13 amino acids long. V was clipped by 4 bases and J by 6 bases; unmatched bases: 4. CDR3 amino acids: CASSSGQGHGYTF. The CDR3 nucleotides are TGTGCCAGCAGCTCAGGACAGGGACATGGCTACACCTTC. The full variable domain, rest sourced from reference TRBV11-2 and TRBJ1-2, is EAGVAQSPRYKIIEKRQSVAFWCNPISGHATLYWYQQILGQGPKLLIQFQNNGVVDDSQLPKDRFSAERLKGVDSTLKIQPAKLEDSAVYLCASSSGQGHGYTFGSGTRLTVV.

The chain uses TRBV28 and TRBJ2-7; D uncertain. CDR3 length: 11 residues. Germline lookup yields CDR1 MDHEN and CDR2 SYDVKM. The germline V and J ends were trimmed by 6 bases and 5 bases, with 8 bases remaining between them. CDR3 in amino acids: CASSTLNEQYF. CDR3 coding DNA: TGTGCCAGCAGCACCCTAAACGAGCAGTACTTC.

The CDR3 sequence: CASSPVGQGKFEQYF. DNA for the CDR3: TGCGCCAGCAGCCCCGTGGGGCAGGGTAAATTCGAGCAGTACTTC. This chain links TRBV4-1 with TRBJ2-7; D possibly corresponds to TRBD1 (5 bases). Germline CDR1 and CDR2: MGHRA and YSYEKL. The V gene lost 4 bases and the J gene lost 6 bases, with 19 bases spanning the gap. This CDR3 contains 15 residues.

The J gene is TRBJ1-2, the V gene TRBV19; D ambiguous. The CDR3 sequence is 14 residues long. The ends were cut back, 4 bases at V and 2 bases at J, with 11 bases in the middle. The germline gives CDR1 LNHDA, CDR2 SQIVND (reference sequence). As DNA, the CDR3 is TGTGCCAGTAGTACGTCGGCTGTAAACTATGGCTACACCTTC. It specifies CASSTSAVNYGYTF.

V is TRBV19 and J is TRBJ1-5; D possibly corresponds to TRBD1 (6 bases). Germline CDR1 is LNHDA and CDR2 is SQIVND (reference sequence). V gave up 3 bases and J gave up 5 bases, with 17 bases separating them. CDR3 length: 16 residues. For the CDR3, the DNA is TGTGCCAGTAGTATGCTGGGACACCTCGGGGATCAGCCCCAGCATTTT. As protein: CASSMLGHLGDQPQHF.

The J gene is TRBJ2-5, the V gene TRBV7-2; D is unclear. V lost 3 bases, J lost 3 bases, and 11 bases lay in between. Germline values: CDR1 SGHTA, CDR2 FQGNSA. The CDR3 spans 14 residues. For the CDR3, the DNA is TGTGCCAGCAGCTTCTCAAAGAAGGAAGAGACCCAGTACTTC. Amino acids: CASSFSKKEETQYF.

The chain uses TRBV11-3 and TRBJ2-1, with a weak D call TRBD1 (6 bases). CDR1 and CDR2 from the germline V gene are SGHNT and YENEEA. V lost 1 base and J lost 0, with 10 bases in between. The CDR3 contains 16 residues. The CDR3 DNA follows: TGTGCCAGCAGCTTAGGGGACACTTACTCCTACAATGAGCAGTTCTTC. It translates to CASSLGDTYSYNEQFF.

The chain links TRBV2 to TRBJ2-1; the D call may be TRBD1 or TRBD2 (6 bases each). The CDR3 is made up of 12 amino acids. Germline assignment: CDR1 SNHLY and CDR2 FYNNEI. The ends were cut back, 2 bases at V and 10 bases at J, with 9 bases in the middle. The CDR3 spells CASSEQGREQFF. CDR3 nucleotide sequence: TGTGCCAGCAGTGAACAGGGGAGGGAGCAGTTCTTC.

The rearrangement uses TRBV25-1 and TRBJ1-6; the D is unclear. The germline V gene encodes CDR1 MGHDK and CDR2 SYGVNS. Trimming stripped 1 base from V and 9 bases from J, with 7 bases between. CDR3 length: 13 amino acids. For the CDR3, the DNA is TGTGCCAGCAGTGAATTGGCGGGTTCACCCCTCCACTTT. Translating it yields CASSELAGSPLHF.

This chain uses TRBV5-6 with TRBJ2-3; 10 nucleotides align to TRBD1. In germline, CDR1 is SGHDT, CDR2 YYEEEE. J gave up 1 base and V 7 bases, and 3 bases lay outside the gene matches. The CDR3 is 14 residues long. CDR3 region: CASGTGVGTDTQYF. The CDR3 DNA reads TGTGCCAGCGGGACAGGGGTGGGCACAGATACGCAGTATTTT.